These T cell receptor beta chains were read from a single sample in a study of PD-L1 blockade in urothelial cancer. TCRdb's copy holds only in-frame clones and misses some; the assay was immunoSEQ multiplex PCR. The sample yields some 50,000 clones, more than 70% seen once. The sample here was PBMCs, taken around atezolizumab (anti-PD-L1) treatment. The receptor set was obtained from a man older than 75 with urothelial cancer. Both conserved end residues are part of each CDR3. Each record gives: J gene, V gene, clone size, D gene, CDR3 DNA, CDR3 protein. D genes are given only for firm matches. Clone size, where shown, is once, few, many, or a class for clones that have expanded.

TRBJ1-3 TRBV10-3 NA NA TGTGCCATCAGTCCAAGACTGGTAGCAATGGGAAACACCATATATTTT CAISPRLVAMGNTIYF
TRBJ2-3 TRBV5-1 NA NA TGCGCCAGCAGCTTTGGAGGGAGGACAGATACGCAGTATTTT CASSFGGRTDTQYF
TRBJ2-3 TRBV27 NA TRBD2 TGTGCCAACAGTAAGACTAGCGGGAGTGGAACAGATACGCAGTATTTT CANSKTSGSGTDTQYF
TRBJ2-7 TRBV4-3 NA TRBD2 TGCGCCAGCAGCCAAGCCTGGGGGGGCTACGAGCAGTACTTC CASSQAWGGYEQYF
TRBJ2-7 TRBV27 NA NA TGTGCCAGCAGTGTCTACCCGGGCTCCTACGAGCAGTACTTC CASSVYPGSYEQYF
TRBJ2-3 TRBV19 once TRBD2 TGTGCCAGTAGGCACCCTTCCTTCGCTAGCGGGGCCACAGATACGCAGTATTTT CASRHPSFASGATDTQYF
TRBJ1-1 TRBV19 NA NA TGTGCCAGTAGTATTGGGGGCATCGGGATAAACACTGAAGCTTTCTTT CASSIGGIGINTEAFF
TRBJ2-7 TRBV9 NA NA TGTGCCAGCAGCGTAGGGAGCGCCCTGACCTACGAGCAGTACTTC CASSVGSALTYEQYF
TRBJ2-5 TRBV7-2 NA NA TGTGCCAGCAGCTTAGGATGGGGACATCAAGAGACCCAGTACTTC CASSLGWGHQETQYF
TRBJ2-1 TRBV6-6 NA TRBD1 TGTGCCAGCGGCCCAGGGGGTAGCAGGTACAATGAGCAGTTCTTC CASGPGGSRYNEQFF
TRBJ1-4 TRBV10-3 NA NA TGTGCCATCAGGGACGGGGGAGCAACTAATGAAAAACTGTTTTTT CAIRDGGATNEKLFF
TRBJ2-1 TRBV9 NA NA TGTGCCAGCAGCCCGCCGATGAGGTTCTACTACGAGGATGAGCAGTTCTTC CASSPPMRFYYEDEQFF
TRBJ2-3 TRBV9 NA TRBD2 TGTGCCAGCAGCACGCAAGGGGGGGGACTAGCGGGAGCAGATACGCAGTATTTT CASSTQGGGLAGADTQYF
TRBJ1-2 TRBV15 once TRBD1 TGTGCCACCAGCAGAGATGCAGGGGGATTCTATGGCTACACCTTC CATSRDAGGFYGYTF
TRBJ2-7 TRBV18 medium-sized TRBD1 TGTGCCAGCTCACGTTCCGGGACAGAGATCTCCTACGAGCAGTACTTC CASSRSGTEISYEQYF
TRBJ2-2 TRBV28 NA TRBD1 TGTGCCAGCAGTTTTAGGGACAGGGGTTATTCGGCCGGGGAGCTGTTTTTT CASSFRDRGYSAGELFF
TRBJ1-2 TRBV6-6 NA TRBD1 TGTGCCAGCAGCACCTACAGGGGATCGAACTATGGCTACACCTTC CASSTYRGSNYGYTF
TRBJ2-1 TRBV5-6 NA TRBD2 TGTGCCAGCAACTCGGCGAGGGCGGGAGGGCCCTATGAGCAGTTCTTC CASNSARAGGPYEQFF
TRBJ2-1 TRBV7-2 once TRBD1 TGTGCCAGCAGCCTCAAAAGACAGGGCAATGAGCAGTTCTTC CASSLKRQGNEQFF
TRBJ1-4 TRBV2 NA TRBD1 TGTGCCAGCAGTGAGGACAGGATTAATGAAAAACTGTTTTTT CASSEDRINEKLFF
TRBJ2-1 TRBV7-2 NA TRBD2 TGTGCCAGCAGCCGGGATAGCGGGAGTGCGTTCTTC CASSRDSGSAFF
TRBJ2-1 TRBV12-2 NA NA TGTGCAAGTCGCTTCTGGAGCGGGAGTACTTACTACAATGAGCAGTTCTTC CASRFWSGSTYYNEQFF
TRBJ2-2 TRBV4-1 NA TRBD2 TGCGCCAGCAGTTGGGGCCGACTAGCGGGTGGGACCGGGGAGCTGTTTTTT CASSWGRLAGGTGELFF
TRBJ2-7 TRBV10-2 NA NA TGCGCCAGCACCGCACTAAATCCCAATTTCTACGAGCAGTACTTC CASTALNPNFYEQYF
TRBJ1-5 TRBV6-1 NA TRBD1 TGTGCCAGCATGGCTCCGGGACAGGGTCAGCAGCCCCAGCATTTT CASMAPGQGQQPQHF
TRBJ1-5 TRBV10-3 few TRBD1 TGTGCCATCAGTGGCGGACAGGGCAATCAGCCCCAGCATTTT CAISGGQGNQPQHF
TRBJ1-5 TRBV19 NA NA TGTGCCAGTAGTATGGGCGGGAGGAGACAGCCCCAGCATTTT CASSMGGRRQPQHF
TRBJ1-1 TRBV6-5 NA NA TGTGCCAGCAATCGAGGGACTAAGGGTGAGACTGAAGCTTTCTTT CASNRGTKGETEAFF